A selection of T cell receptor beta chains follows, all from one sample in a study of shared clonotypes between healthy human individuals. Data came from immunoSEQ multiplex PCR; TCRdb stores just in-frame clones and leaves some out. The data hold 550,000 to 600,000 clones, with roughly 98% observed a single time. The specimen sequenced was naive CD8+ T cells sorted from blood. Every receptor here comes from a man aged 25 to 40 in good health. CDR3s include the opening cysteine and the closing phenylalanine or tryptophan.

V gene,CDR3 protein
TRBV6-4,CASPGSYEQYF
TRBV5-4,CASSSNTGELFF
TRBV29-1,CSVENRGAYGEKLFF
TRBV29-1,CSVEGATSGRVNEQYF
TRBV11-3,CASSSYRGRSGELFF
TRBV7-9,CASSPSPTGIGEQFF
TRBV5-1,CASMISGNTEAFF
TRBV4-1,CASSQDFGGQKLQFF
TRBV29-1,CSVEEGPISTGELFF
TRBV2,CASSMTGLNTEAFF
TRBV2,CASSAMTYEQYF
TRBV27,CASSLSKYIEGSNTEAFF
TRBV4-1,CASSQGIAGNAYEQYF
TRBV19,CASSIAGVGETQYF
TRBV7-9,CASSYDRVGHEQYF
TRBV2,CASSPGGTSAYEQYF
TRBV9,CASSAQRHSGANVLTF
TRBV10-3,CAIQIADTDTQYF
TRBV27,CASSLSSGPKIQTQYF
TRBV5-1,CASSLQGAGANVLTF
TRBV18,CASSPAGGPEQYF
TRBV5-5,CASSQVQGHLEGYTF
TRBV4-1,CASRGDQPQHF
TRBV30,CAWSDYLFSGDTDTQYF
TRBV9,CASSGRIAGGSGANVLTF
TRBV5-1,CASSLGGGSSYNEQFF
TRBV9,CASSSTPGTGQFF
TRBV7-8,CASSSLKTELVGQETQYF
TRBV2,CASRVETGSVEQYF
TRBV18,CASSPRLELEQYF
TRBV9,CASSVDWGSYEQYF